This record covers a single T cell receptor beta chain. There is no known antigen for this receptor. One base away there is no much larger clone; base qualities are not given. To estimate absolute template abundance from read counts, synthetic TCR analog templates were spiked into each PCR. Using the immunoSEQ assay, TCRbeta CDR3 regions were amplified from genomic DNA with bias-controlled V and J gene primers. Sequencing of rearranged TCRbeta segments was done at approximately 20X coverage. The authors processed their data as follows. Clustering was used to correct sequencing errors, and CDR3s were annotated against IMGT so that V, D and J genes could be assigned. Out-of-frame and stop-codon sequences were excluded, and only productive TCRbeta rearrangements were used in downstream analyses. Clonality was computed as one minus Shannon entropy normalized by the log of the number of unique productive sequences. Fisher's exact test with Benjamini-Hochberg correction, at a threshold of adjusted p below 0.01, was used to find clones that differed between time points or between blood and tumor. The table comes from immuneACCESS by way of TCRdb, which keeps in-frame sequences with V and J called. Part of the clones is missing from these tables; in studies checked, under half for an unresolved V gene and the rest for unknown reasons. V, J and clone size derive from that table, while D and trimming were established from the DNA sequence. This sample gives around 100,000 clones in total; under 95% of them show up just once. Approximately 3.5% of the sample is taken by the ten largest.

What the time point label conveys for this sample: peripheral blood 6 weeks after treatment start. The cohort included 25 to 30 patients with locally advanced or metastatic urothelial carcinoma who were treated at Memorial Sloan Kettering on a trial protocol. Peripheral blood mononuclear cells were collected pretreatment and during treatment, with between 1 and 8 total time points obtained per patient. The Qiagen DNeasy Blood extraction kit was used to purify genomic DNA from total PBMCs and tumor samples. Collected pretreatment and during treatment, PBMCs were isolated and stored as previously described. CDR1 and CDR2 were assigned from the germline V gene as KGHSH and LQKENI. V trim: 3 bases; J trim: 3 bases; unmatched bases: 2. The CDR3 spans 16 residues, from the cysteine through the phenylalanine. Left in the record is the CDR3 DNA by itself, 48 bases read in frame from the first base. The data were taken from a study of PD-L1 blockade in urothelial cancer (TCRdb year 2017). Notes on the research overall: Therapy was started at some point between 2014 and 2016 for all patients, and atezolizumab 1,200 mg was administered intravenously every 3 weeks. Whole exome sequencing and RNA sequencing of pretreatment tumors were performed alongside TCR sequencing in the same patients. About nine tenths of the roughly 30 patients were males with bladder-origin urothelial cancer, and about 60% of the roughly 29 reported a prior smoking history. Progression-free survival longer than 6 months counted as durable clinical benefit, and TCR features were additionally tested against both progression-free and overall survival. Under 10 patients achieved durable clinical benefit and approximately 20 did not. Pretreatment blood TCR-seq was available for nearly 30 patients, at least one posttreatment blood collection was obtained for some 25 patients, and tumor TCR-seq was available for some 25 patients. Blood samples gave a median of approximately 150,000 T cells and approximately 80,000 unique TCRs, with a median clonality of 0.080. An ECOG performance status of 0 or 1 was recorded for the patients, and 0 to 3 prior chemotherapy regimens had been received by the patients. An exploratory multi-omic analysis was conducted of the somatic, immune and clinical correlates of response to PD-L1 blockade with atezolizumab in urothelial cancer. Blood samples were analyzed at 3 weeks after treatment start (second dose) and at 6 weeks after treatment start. Pretreatment tumor samples and matched peripheral blood, collected serially before and after atezolizumab treatment, underwent TCR sequencing.

The paper's findings and limits, for the study overall: Because of the small sample size (n of about 30) and the many exploratory analyses performed, the results are intended to be regarded as hypothesis-generating. A pretreatment peripheral blood TCR clonality below the median was linked to improved progression-free and overall survival. Greater expansion of tumor-associated TCR clones in peripheral blood 3 weeks after the start of treatment was observed in patients with durable benefit (n of about 20, p = 0.022).

The chain is assembled from TRBV18 and TRBJ2-5; 15 nucleotides in the junction match TRBD2. Sequenced here: PBMCs, sampled around atezolizumab (anti-PD-L1) treatment. The clonotype was recovered from a man in his fifties or sixties with urothelial cancer. In nucleotide form, the sequence is TGTGCCAGCTCACCGGGACTAGCGGGAGGAAAAGAGACCCAGTACTTC. This codes for CASSPGLAGGKETQYF.